Sequencing of this TCR beta chain was carried out in a study of cytomegalovirus exposure and HLA in healthy donors (dated by TCRdb to 2017 to 2019). Broadly, across the study: An earlier analysis of about 560 of the donors reported 276 Gb of sequence data and around 100 million unique TCR beta sequences obtained from about 200 million T cells. About 280 gigabases of sequencing data and tens of millions of unique TCR sequences made up an early release that covered fewer than 650 HLA-typed donors. Rather than drawing on any new phenotypic data, the later analysis identified candidate immune exposures from TCR beta sequences and the way those sequences occurred across donors. Typing coverage differed by locus: A, B, C, DRB1 and DQB1 were typed in about 620-630 donors, DQA1 in about 550, DPA1 in some 600, and DPB1 in just under 490. A later analysis re-examined previously published TCR beta repertoires from roughly 650 donors and added high-resolution HLA genotyping to investigate patterns of TCR occurrence. In an earlier analysis of 587 of the donors, high-throughput TCR beta sequencing was used to judge whether each TCR beta V gene segment behaved as functional or pseudogenic. Several DR-DQ haplotypes were treated as single units for association and clustering because of strong linkage in the cohort. Alongside the repertoire data, information on donor age, sex, ethnicity and CMV serostatus was compiled. The aim of the study was to test whether cataloging public T cell receptors could identify signatures of past pathogen exposure. On average, roughly 250,000 unique TCR beta nucleotide sequences were sequenced per donor among 398 genotyped donors of the cohort, with around 19% of those sequences being non-productive. Among the roughly 400 genotyped donors, about 83% belonged to the genetic ancestry cluster associated with self-reported Caucasian donors. All discovery cohort repertoires had been generated using a single sequencing platform. Using immunosequencing, the study profiled T cell repertoires from 640 or so subjects and related those repertoires to cytomegalovirus serostatus. A separate validation cohort of roughly 120 different subjects was used in addition to the roughly 640-subject first cohort. High-throughput TCR immunosequencing, statistical association of individual TCRs with disease status, and machine learning were combined to predict cytomegalovirus infection status. A later genetic analysis used genome-wide SNP genotypes for about 55% of the 666 donors, treating that subset as a discovery cohort. HLA typing included class I and class II loci at four-digit resolution. Overall results and qualifications from the work: Linkage disequilibrium might explain the correlated functional status among segregating V segments, but an unknown experimental factor could not be excluded. Broadly in line with IMGT annotations, most TCR beta V segments showed up in productive rearrangements about 90% or about 30% of the time in an earlier analysis of 587 of the donors. In both the original and validation cohorts, the classifier was reported to diagnose cytomegalovirus status with high specificity and sensitivity. A few of the identified cytomegalovirus-associated TCR beta chains were confirmed in vitro to be specific for cytomegalovirus antigens. Presence/absence analyses assumed roughly uniform sequencing depth across donors, an assumption that may not hold. About 17 rarely observed V segments, including chromosome 9 orphons, were excluded from the earlier analysis of some 590 of the donors because counts were too low. It was suggested by the authors that the approach could potentially be generalized to other disease states and immunological phenotypes. A further reported finding was that TCR beta sequences accurately predicted the HLA-A and HLA-B alleles for most subjects in the first cohort. Most CMV-associated TCR beta chains appeared to be HLA-restricted in a later analysis, and the HLA associations seemed to be driven largely by CMV exposure. The 87-base-pair reads could not distinguish some IMGT-functional V segments, including TRBV6-2 and TRBV6-3, so those segments were excluded. A later analysis found that HLA-associated TCR beta chains were more clonally expanded and had lower generation probabilities than equally common non-associated chains. Immune exposure information for the cohort was limited to CMV serostatus. An association between a missense DCLRE1C variant and V-gene and J-gene trimming of TCR beta chains was found in a later genetic analysis and replicated in an independent cohort. Specific HLA alleles were associated with over 15,000 TCR beta sequences at a false discovery rate of 0.05 in a later analysis. A cluster of highly shared sequence variants was judged likely to be a technical artifact of the sequencing pipeline. A later genetic analysis reported fewer N-insertions in productive TCRs among donors in an Asian-associated ancestry cluster than the roughly 690-donor mean. Because some donors lacked HLA typing at each locus, the association tests relied only on the typed subset. When HLA alleles, especially DR and DQ, strongly co-occurred, TCR associations were difficult to assign to individual alleles. Across donors, most TCR sequences were observed very rarely, whereas some public TCRs were present in many individuals. A later analysis found that TCR association rates varied across HLA loci, with DRB1 alleles showing the most associated TCRs and HLA-C alleles the fewest. In this cohort, only TCR beta chains were sequenced, and detectable features were limited by the absence of alpha or paired-chain data. The study gave a list of 150 to 200 TCR beta chains associated with cytomegalovirus. A later analysis reported that several top co-occurrence clusters appeared linked to parvovirus B19, influenza, CMV and Epstein-Barr virus.

Reading the germline V gene gives CDR1 SGHVS and CDR2 FQNEAQ. V is reduced by 1 base and J by 3 bases, leaving a spacing of 7 bases between them. The CDR3 contains 14 residues, cysteine and phenylalanine counted. The read is trimmed to its CDR3 DNA, 42 bases read in frame from base 1. In total, 500 to 700 healthy bone marrow donors made up the cohort. Cohort members were all nominally healthy when sampled, although unrecorded immune exposures were likely present. The donor was CMV seropositive and belonged to the group of about 290 seropositive cohort members. Every donor gave a peripheral blood sample, and the peripheral blood mononuclear cells from that sample were used for TCR beta sequencing. The Qiagen DNeasy Blood Extraction Kit was used to extract genomic DNA from the blood cell samples. With regard to this clone: There is no known antigen for this receptor. Per-base quality was not reported, and no clone a single base away is much larger than it.

Library generation was performed with the immunoSEQ multiplex PCR assay. For the multiplex PCR, a mixture combining 60 forward primers for TCR Vbeta segments and 13 reverse primers for TCR Jbeta segments was used. The CDR3 region of rearranged TCR beta genes was amplified from genomic DNA with a multiplex PCR assay. The Illumina HiSeq System was used to sequence the amplified TCR beta libraries as 87-base-pair reads. Per the authors' processing: Across the 700 or so repertoires, a later analysis counted approximately 75 million unique TCR beta chains, roughly 11 million of which were shared by at least two donors. A nearest-neighbor algorithm error-corrected the raw reads and collapsed the reads into unique sequences, merging closely related sequences to remove PCR and sequencing errors. V, D and J gene segments were assigned by aligning CDR3 sequences to IMGT reference sequences. For a sequence to be retained, at least a six-nucleotide match to both a V gene segment and a J gene segment was required. A rearrangement counted as productive if the CDR3 had no stop codons and remained in frame with V and J, and every other rearrangement counted as non-productive. Following IMGT convention, CDR3 was defined as the stretch from the second conserved V-encoded cysteine to the conserved J-encoded phenylalanine. Sequences without an unambiguous match to a single V gene segment were excluded from the earlier analysis of over 500 of the donors. In an earlier analysis of 500 to 750 of the donors, V segments were called functional above 56.7% productive rearrangements and were called segregating when the between-donor standard deviation exceeded 5%. A statistical classification framework was developed to diagnose cytomegalovirus status using the catalog of TCR beta chain sequences. V and J gene assignment, in a later analysis, came from comparing TCR nucleotide sequences with IMGT/GENE-DB human TR gene sequences. In a later analysis, CDR3 sequences and most-parsimonious VDJ recombination scenarios were assigned using the TCRdist pipeline. In a later analysis, every TCR beta chain was defined by the combination of its CDR3 amino acid sequence and its V-gene family, and reads without a unique V-gene family were dropped. A later analysis removed 592 highly shared, low-generation-probability nucleotide sequences to deal with suspected cross-contamination and a sequencing artifact. In a later analysis, a clonal expansion index for each public chain was calculated from normalized within-repertoire ranks of inferred template counts. Generation probabilities in a later analysis came from a VDJ recombination model fitted to out-of-frame rearrangements, and those results were checked against IGoR. A later analysis scored TCR-TCR, TCR-HLA and TCR-CMV co-occurrence with hypergeometric tests, applying a repertoire-size bias correction to TCR pairs. In a later analysis, false discovery rates were estimated by permuting HLA or CMV assignments 20 times. A later analysis grouped co-occurring TCRs with DBSCAN, adding TCRdist sequence similarity when clustering within HLA-allele-positive subsets. Repertoires with fewer than 30,000 or more than 120,000 public chains were left out of co-occurrence clustering, as were a handful of repertoires with anomalous nucleotide sharing. The table was pulled from immuneACCESS by TCRdb, which kept in-frame rearrangements only. Such tables lose some clones; where checked, under half of the loss comes from unresolved V genes, and the rest has no known cause. For V, J and clone size, that table is used; D and trimming come from the DNA. The sample table contains about 120,000 clones; only one count was recorded for around four fifths of them. The top ten constitute around 18% of the sample.

This TCR was sampled from a man aged 18 to 30 in good health and CMV-seropositive. The specimen was PBMCs. The chain couples TRBV7-8 to TRBJ2-1, with the D gene call left open. The CDR3 amino acid sequence is: CASSLDAGYNEQFF. Read as DNA, the sequence is TGTGCCAGCAGCTTAGATGCCGGCTACAATGAGCAGTTCTTC.